Below are 16 T cell receptor beta chains sequenced from a single sample in a study of cytomegalovirus exposure and HLA in healthy donors. Generated by immunoSEQ multiplex PCR, the TCRdb table keeps only in-frame clones and is missing some. This sample carries around 52,000 clones, about 88% of them seen once, and the ten largest clones take roughly 6.7%. Sequenced input: PBMCs. The source of these receptors is a woman in her 30s in good health and CMV-seronegative.

The rearrangement joins TRBV2 to TRBJ1-1; D is unclear. Germline V CDR1 and CDR2: SNHLY, FYNNEI. The CDR3 contains 14 residues. The germline V and J ends were trimmed by 3 bases and 0 bases, with 8 bases remaining between them. The CDR3 protein is CASSDVLMNTEAFF. DNA for the CDR3: TGTGCCAGCAGTGATGTACTCATGAACACTGAAGCTTTCTTT.

V gene TRBV9 combines with J gene TRBJ2-5; 8 bases map to TRBD1. V lost 0 bases and J lost 5; bases outside the gene matches: 9. The germline V gene encodes CDR1 SGDLS and CDR2 YYNGEE. The CDR3 runs to 16 residues. CDR3 residues: CASSVGAGGEIETQYF. CDR3 in DNA: TGTGCCAGCAGCGTAGGAGCAGGGGGCGAGATCGAGACCCAGTACTTC.

In this sample, this clone turned up a few times. The gene calls are TRBV30 and TRBJ1-1; the match to TRBD1 covers 7 bases. The CDR3 length is 14 residues. Germline CDR1 GTSNPN, CDR2 SVGIG (reference sequence). The trim removed 5 bases at V and 3 bases at J, leaving 9 bases unmatched. The CDR3: CAWCPGQSYTEAFF. The CDR3 nucleotides read TGTGCCTGGTGCCCGGGACAGTCTTACACTGAAGCTTTCTTT.

The V gene is TRBV15, the J gene TRBJ2-7; D perhaps matches TRBD2 (6 bases). V gave up 0 bases and J gave up 5 bases, with 17 bases separating them. The germline V gene encodes CDR1 LNHNV and CDR2 YYDKDF (reference sequence). CDR3 length equals 16 residues. In DNA, the CDR3 is TGTGCCACCAGCAGAGATCGGGACGGGAGTGAGGACGAGCAGTACTTC. Its translation is CATSRDRDGSEDEQYF.

The chain is built from TRBV28 and TRBJ2-3; possibly TRBD2 for D (6 bases). The V gene's germline CDR1 is MDHEN and CDR2 SYDVKM. The CDR3 is 14 amino acids. V was clipped by 2 bases and J by 4 bases, with 10 bases between them. The CDR3 loop reads CASSLTGESDTQYF. In DNA, the CDR3 is TGTGCCAGCAGTTTAACGGGAGAATCAGATACGCAGTATTTT.

This clone was observed a handful of times. One junction end does not reproduce the germline sequence, and a read error may be involved. This chain uses TRBV7-7 with TRBJ1-1, with 10 positions matching TRBD1. This CDR3 contains 15 residues. Germline loops: CDR1 SSHAT, CDR2 FNYEAQ (reference sequence). The CDR3 is CASSPWTGGNTEAFF. CDR3 in DNA: TGTGCTAGCAGCCCATGGACAGGGGGGAACACTGAAGCTTTCTTT.

The chain couples TRBV27 to TRBJ2-7; 13 bases agree with TRBD2. The CDR3 is made up of 14 amino acids. V gave up 6 bases and J gave up 6 bases; unmatched junction bases: 5. Germline V gives CDR1 MNHEY, CDR2 SMNVEV (reference sequence). CDR3 in DNA: TGTGCCAGCAGGGCGGGACTAGCGGGAACCGAGCAGTACTTC. As protein: CASRAGLAGTEQYF.

V gene TRBV5-6 combines with J gene TRBJ2-7; unclear D gene. Germline assignment: CDR1 SGHDT and CDR2 YYEEEE. The CDR3 sequence is 12 residues long. V was trimmed by 0 bases and J by 2 bases, leaving 3 bases between them. CDR3 sequence (DNA): TGTGCCAGCAGCTTGGCAGCCTACGAGCAGTACTTC. Its translation is CASSLAAYEQYF.

The V gene is TRBV4-1, the J gene TRBJ2-1; 11 positions agree with TRBD2. The CDR3 covers 16 residues. Germline V gene lookup returns CDR1 MGHRA and CDR2 YSYEKL. The trim removed 0 bases at V and 6 bases at J, leaving 4 bases unmatched. CDR3 amino acids: CASSQDPSGRPNEQFF. Written as DNA, the CDR3 is TGCGCCAGCAGCCAAGATCCTAGCGGGAGGCCCAATGAGCAGTTCTTC.

The chain combines TRBV30 with TRBJ2-6; 8 nucleotides align to TRBD1. The V segment lost 8 bases and the J segment 7 bases; nucleotides outside the gene matches: 10. The CDR3 runs to 14 residues. Germline assignment: CDR1 GTSNPN and CDR2 SVGIG (reference sequence). The chain's CDR3 is CALRTGRVANVLTF. The CDR3 region has the DNA TGTGCCCTTAGGACAGGGCGAGTTGCCAACGTCCTGACTTTC.

This sequence joins TRBV6-5 and TRBJ1-2, with D perhaps matching TRBD1 (5 bases). V dropped 6 bases and J dropped 4 bases, with 12 bases sitting between them. Germline loops: CDR1 MNHEY, CDR2 SVGAGI. The CDR3 runs to 13 residues. The CDR3 sequence is CASRLDSRYGYTF. The CDR3 DNA reads TGTGCCAGCAGACTCGACAGCCGCTATGGCTACACCTTC.

The chain carries TRBV7-9 and TRBJ1-4, with a weak D call TRBD1 (6 bases). Germline CDR1 and CDR2: SEHNR and FQNEAQ (reference sequence). The germline V and J ends were trimmed by 2 bases and 0 bases, with 16 bases remaining between them. This CDR3 has 18 residues. The CDR3 reads CASSLQGRTLPTNEKLFF. As DNA, the CDR3 is TGTGCCAGCAGCTTACAGGGGCGCACCTTGCCAACTAATGAAAAACTGTTTTTT.

This chain connects TRBV18 to TRBJ2-1; 11 positions match TRBD2. The CDR3 sequence is 17 residues long. Trimming at V came to 6 bases and at J to 5 bases, leaving 12 bases not matched to a gene. Germline CDR1 reads KGHSH; CDR2 reads LQKENI. This chain's CDR3 is CASSPLTSGSLDNEQFF. DNA for the CDR3: TGTGCCAGCTCTCCGTTAACTAGCGGGAGCCTCGACAATGAGCAGTTCTTC.

The gene calls are TRBV5-1 and TRBJ2-3; the match to TRBD2 covers 9 bases. V trimming: 5 bases; J trimming: 2 bases; junction bases outside the gene matches: 6. This CDR3 contains 15 residues. Germline loops: CDR1 SGHRS, CDR2 YFSETQ. The CDR3 region has the DNA TGCGCCAGCAGGACTAGCGGAGAGCCCACAGATACGCAGTATTTT. This encodes CASRTSGEPTDTQYF.

The chain has TRBV14 and TRBJ2-7; D remains ambiguous. The CDR3 is 13 residues long. Deletions cut 0 bases from V and 4 bases from J, with 7 bases between. Germline CDR1 and CDR2: SGHDN and FVKESK. The CDR3 DNA reads TGTGCCAGCAGCCAAGACTTGGAGTACGAGCAGTACTTC. This gives the protein CASSQDLEYEQYF.

The chain employs TRBV14 and TRBJ2-1; D is perhaps TRBD2 (6 bases). V was shortened by 3 bases and J by 0 bases, with 21 bases between the two germline ends. Germline CDR1 is SGHDN and CDR2 is FVKESK. This CDR3 spans 19 amino acids. CDR3 DNA sequence: TGTGCCAGCAGCCATTACCTAGCGCTCAAAAGGCCCTCCTACAATGAGCAGTTCTTC. This translates into CASSHYLALKRPSYNEQFF.